The source of this T cell receptor beta chain is a study of low-dose radiotherapy and immunotherapy resistance in tumors. Study as a whole: Participants in Cohort 1 were administered 0.5 Gy per fraction at 2-week intervals, to a cumulative dose of 6.5 Gy.

In its sample, this clonotype was seen many times. TRAV- and TRBV-specific primers, spanning alpha and beta chains, primed first-strand cDNA. A roughly 20-cycle PCR with a constant-region primer and V-primer adapter amplified TCRs. In TCRdb, the reads were re-called with MiXCR into one record per CDR3 protein. The sample contains approximately 45,000 distinct CDR3 sequences, about 25% of which appear only once. Sample time point: after trial treatment. Treatment: LDRT plus nivolumab, ipilimumab, low-dose cyclophosphamide and aspirin (RACIN trial). Patients eligible had advanced solid tumors without tumor-infiltrating lymphocytes. The CDR3 is 16 amino acids. Germline CDR1 and CDR2: MNHEY and SMNVEV (reference sequence). V was pared by 5 bases and J by 4 bases, with 19 bases between.

V gene TRBV27 combines with J gene TRBJ2-3; D could derive from TRBD1 or TRBD2 (5 bases each). The source is a male donor with prostate cancer. The sample was PBMCs, taken after low-dose radiotherapy plus immunotherapy. CDR3 coding DNA: TGTGCCAGCAGTACCCGGTCCCCACGGGGACCAGATACGCAGTATTTT. Translated: CASSTRSPRGPDTQYF.